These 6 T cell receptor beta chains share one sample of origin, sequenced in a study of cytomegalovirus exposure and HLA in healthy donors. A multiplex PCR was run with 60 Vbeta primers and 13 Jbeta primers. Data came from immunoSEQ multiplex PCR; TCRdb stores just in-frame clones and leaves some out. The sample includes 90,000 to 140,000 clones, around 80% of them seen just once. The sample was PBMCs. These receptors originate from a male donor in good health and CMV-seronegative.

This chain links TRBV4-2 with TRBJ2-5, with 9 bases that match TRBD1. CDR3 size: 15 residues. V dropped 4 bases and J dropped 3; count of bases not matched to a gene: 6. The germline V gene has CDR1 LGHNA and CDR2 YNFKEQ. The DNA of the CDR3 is TGTGCCAGCAGCCGGGGGACAGGGCAGGAAGAGACCCAGTACTTC. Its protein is CASSRGTGQEETQYF.

CDR3 region: CASLTGRANEQFF. The CDR3 region has the DNA TGTGCCAGCTTGACGGGGAGGGCCAATGAGCAGTTCTTC. The J gene is TRBJ2-1, the V gene TRBV2; the match to TRBD2 covers 7 bases. The CDR3 spans 13 residues. The V gene's germline CDR1 is SNHLY and CDR2 FYNNEI. The trim removed 8 bases at V and 6 bases at J, leaving 7 bases unmatched.

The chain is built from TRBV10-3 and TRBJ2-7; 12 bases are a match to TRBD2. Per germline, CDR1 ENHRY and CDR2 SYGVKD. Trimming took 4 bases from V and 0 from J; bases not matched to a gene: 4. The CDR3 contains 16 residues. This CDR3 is CAISGTSGTSSYEQYF. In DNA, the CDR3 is TGTGCCATCAGTGGGACTAGCGGGACGAGCTCCTACGAGCAGTACTTC.

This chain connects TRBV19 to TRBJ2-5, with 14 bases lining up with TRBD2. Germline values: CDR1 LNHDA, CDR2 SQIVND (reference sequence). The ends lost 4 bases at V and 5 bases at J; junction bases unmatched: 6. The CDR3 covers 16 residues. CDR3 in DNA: TGTGCCAGTAGTAACCGACTAGCGGGAGGGGGGGAGACCCAGTACTTC. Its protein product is CASSNRLAGGGETQYF. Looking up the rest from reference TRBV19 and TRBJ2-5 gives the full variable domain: DGGITQSPKYLFRKEGQNVTLSCEQNLNHDAMYWYRQDPGQGLRLIYYSQIVNDFQKGDIAEGYSVSREKKESFPLTVTSAQKNPTAFYLCASSNRLAGGGETQYFGPGTRLLVL.

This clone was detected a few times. The CDR3 sequence: CASSGLDNEQFF. The CDR3 bases are TGTGCCAGCAGTGGACTGGACAATGAGCAGTTCTTC. The chain has TRBV9 and TRBJ2-1, with D possibly being TRBD2 (5 bases). The CDR3 runs to 12 residues. V shed 5 bases and J shed 5 bases, with 8 bases lying between them. Germline-derived CDR1 and CDR2 are SGDLS and YYNGEE.

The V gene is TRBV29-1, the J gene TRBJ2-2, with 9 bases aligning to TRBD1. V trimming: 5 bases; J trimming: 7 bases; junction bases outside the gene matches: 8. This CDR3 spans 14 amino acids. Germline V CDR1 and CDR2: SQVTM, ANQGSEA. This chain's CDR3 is CSVLTGGWIGELFF. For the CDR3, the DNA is TGCAGCGTTCTTACAGGGGGCTGGATCGGGGAGCTGTTTTTT.